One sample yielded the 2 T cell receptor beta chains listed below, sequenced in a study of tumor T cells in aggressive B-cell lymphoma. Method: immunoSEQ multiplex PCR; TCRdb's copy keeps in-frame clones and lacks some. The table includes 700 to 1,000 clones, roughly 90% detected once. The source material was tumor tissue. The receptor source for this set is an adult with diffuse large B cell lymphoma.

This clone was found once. The CDR3 DNA reads as TGTGCCAGCTCAACTCTAGCGGGAGTCTACGAGCAGTACTTC. It specifies CASSTLAGVYEQYF. This chain joins TRBV18 and TRBJ2-5; 10 nucleotides agree with TRBD2. The J call may be incorrect, as the DNA end agrees better with TRBJ2-7. Germline assignment: CDR1 KGHSH and CDR2 LQKENI. The length of the CDR3 is 14 residues.

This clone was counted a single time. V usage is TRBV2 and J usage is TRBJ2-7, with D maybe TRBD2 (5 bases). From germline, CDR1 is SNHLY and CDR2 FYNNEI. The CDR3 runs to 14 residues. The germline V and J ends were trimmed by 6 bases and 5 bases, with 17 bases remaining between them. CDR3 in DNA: TGTGCCAGCAGCTCCGGACTCAGTCTGAACGAGCAGTACTTC. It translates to CASSSGLSLNEQYF.